This TCR beta chain was captured by sequencing in a study of T cell repertoires in cytomegalovirus infection. The ends were cut back, 5 bases at V and 5 bases at J, with 15 bases in the middle. This CDR3 contains 14 residues. Looked up from germline, CDR1 is SGHTA and CDR2 is FQGNSA. Broader study findings: Summed public TCR beta family frequency identified CMV carriers bearing the relevant HLA. HLA-C-restricted TCR beta clonotypes specific for CMV led the ex vivo response.

TCRdb analysed the reads with MiXCR anew, one entry per CDR3 protein. The sample consists of approximately 70,000 distinct CDR3 sequences, about 4.2% of them appearing once. This clonotype has ten or more counts. Its target is unknown. This chain uses TRBV7-2 with TRBJ1-2; D gene unclear. The receptor was derived from a human donor in good health (CMV status not recorded). Some clones in this sample may be carry-over from other donors' samples. Sequencing was carried out using PBMCs. CDR3 in DNA: TGTGCCAGCAGCCCCTCAACCGGAGGGTATGGCTACACCTTC. Its protein product is CASSPSTGGYGYTF.